This record covers a single T cell receptor beta chain. The sample originates from a study of response to subunit inactivated influenza vaccine. The J segment lost 2 bases and the V segment lost 1 base, leaving 4 bases of the junction unmatched. Germline V lookup: CDR1 DFQATT, CDR2 SNEGSKA (reference sequence). The CDR3 totals 15 residues. In TCRdb, the RT-PCR reads were re-called with MiXCR into one record per CDR3 protein. The table lists about 570,000 distinct CDR3 sequences, about 11% of them singletons. The sample was also linked to a second study, of T cells expressing NK-cell markers. Per that study: Synthesis of TCR beta cDNA relied on 5'RACE template switching carrying UMIs. Sequencing of TCR beta repertoires drew on sorted CD3+CD56+NKG2C+, CD3+CD56+NKG2C- and CD3+CD56-NKG2C+ T cells.

This clonotype was obtained from a man in his forties or fifties who received an inactivated influenza vaccine. The V gene is TRBV20-1, the J gene TRBJ2-3, with 9 bases matching TRBD1. Sample: PBMCs from blood, taken on the day of vaccination. CDR3 loop: CSARGQGVHTDTQYF. In DNA, the CDR3 is TGCAGTGCTAGAGGACAGGGGGTTCACACAGATACGCAGTATTTT.